This is a list of T cell receptor beta chains from one sample in a study of T cell changes during pregnancy in multiple sclerosis. Generated by immunoSEQ multiplex PCR, the TCRdb table keeps only in-frame clones and is missing some. The sample holds around 43,000 clones, almost 95% seen once. The source was CD4+ T cells from peripheral blood mononuclear cells, collected before pregnancy. These receptors were obtained from a female donor with multiple sclerosis, enrolled in a pregnancy study. Both conserved end residues are part of each CDR3. D genes are given only for firm matches. Not all rows give a size; the values are once, few, many and, for expanded clones, a class.

v_call	j_call	d_call	clone_size	cdr3_nt	cdr3_aa
TRBV15	TRBJ2-7	TRBD1	.	TGTGCCACCAGCGAGGACAGGGGAAATAACTACGAGCAGTACTTC	CATSEDRGNNYEQYF
TRBV4-1	TRBJ2-7	TRBD2	.	TGCGCCAGCAGCCAAGGAGGCGGGACTAGCGGTTCCTACGAGCAGTACTTC	CASSQGGGTSGSYEQYF
TRBV5-6	TRBJ1-1	TRBD1	.	TGTGCCAGCAGCTTGGCCAGCGGGACAGGCGCTTTCTTT	CASSLASGTGAFF
TRBV6-5	TRBJ2-7	TRBD2	once	TGTGCCAGCAGCATAGCGGGAGGGCGTATGGAGCAGTACTTC	CASSIAGGRMEQYF
TRBV19	TRBJ2-3	.	.	TGTGCCAGTAGTATGGGCGGGACAGATACGCAGTATTTT	CASSMGGTDTQYF
TRBV5-6	TRBJ1-5	.	.	TGTGCCAGCAGCTTTGGTACAGGGTCAAAACAGCCCCAGCATTTT	CASSFGTGSKQPQHF
TRBV6-5	TRBJ1-5	TRBD1	once	TGTGCCAGCAGCCTAGGACAGGGCCATCAGCCCCAGCATTTT	CASSLGQGHQPQHF
TRBV29-1	TRBJ2-7	TRBD2	.	TGCAGCGTTGACACTGGACTAGCGGGTGTCTACGAGCAGTACTTC	CSVDTGLAGVYEQYF
TRBV5-1	TRBJ2-7	TRBD1	.	TGCGCCAGCAGTAGCACCGGGACAGGGTACGTCTACGAGCAGTACTTC	CASSSTGTGYVYEQYF
TRBV27	TRBJ2-5	.	.	TGTGCCAGCAGTTTTAATAATCCGGGACTTGGGACAGAGACCCAGTACTTC	CASSFNNPGLGTETQYF
TRBV5-5	TRBJ2-5	TRBD1	.	TGTGCCAGCAGCCCCGGGACAGGGATTAACCAAGAGACCCAGTACTTC	CASSPGTGINQETQYF
TRBV29-1	TRBJ1-1	TRBD1	.	TGCAGCGTCGGACAGGGGAACACTGAAGCTTTCTTT	CSVGQGNTEAFF
TRBV6-1	TRBJ2-5	TRBD1	.	TGTGCCACCCAGGGAGGGACAGGGGAAGAGACCCAGTACTTC	CATQGGTGEETQYF
TRBV5-1	TRBJ2-2	.	.	TGCGCCAGCAGCTTAACGGTCACCGGGGAGCTGTTTTTT	CASSLTVTGELFF
TRBV28	TRBJ1-5	TRBD1	.	TGTGCCAGCAGTTTATTGGACAGGGGAAGCAATCAGCCCCAGCATTTT	CASSLLDRGSNQPQHF
TRBV28	TRBJ1-2	.	.	TGTGCCAGCAGTTCCTCCCTCTATGGCTACACCTTC	CASSSSLYGYTF
TRBV5-6	TRBJ2-5	TRBD2	.	TGTGCCAGCAGCTCCTTAGCGGGAGCGGGGGAGACCCAGTACTTC	CASSSLAGAGETQYF
TRBV28	TRBJ1-2	TRBD1	.	TGTGCCAGCAGTCCCGGACAGGGTTTGATTCCCTATGGCTACACCTTC	CASSPGQGLIPYGYTF
TRBV5-4	TRBJ1-3	.	.	TGTGCCAGCAGCTTGGCCCCGACAGGCTTCCTCTCTGGAAACACCATATATTTT	CASSLAPTGFLSGNTIYF
TRBV10-2	TRBJ2-3	TRBD2	.	TGCGCCAGCAGTGGCCCTAGCGGGAGGTGGAAAAGCACAGATACGCAGTATTTT	CASSGPSGRWKSTDTQYF
TRBV2	TRBJ2-3	.	.	TGTGCCAGCAGTGCCCTGAAGGAGGACACAGATACGCAGTATTTT	CASSALKEDTDTQYF
TRBV2	TRBJ1-5	.	.	TGTGCCAGCAGTCCGGAGTGGGGCCAGCCCCAGCATTTT	CASSPEWGQPQHF
TRBV29-1	TRBJ2-2	.	.	TGCAGCGTTCAGGGAACGAACACCGGGGAGCTGTTTTTT	CSVQGTNTGELFF
TRBV2	TRBJ2-6	.	.	TGTGCCAGCAACGGGGGCTCTGGGGCCAACGTCCTGACTTTC	CASNGGSGANVLTF
TRBV2	TRBJ2-1	.	.	TGTGCCAGCAGCGGCTCATCGGGTCGGTCGGGGAATGAGCAGTTCTTC	CASSGSSGRSGNEQFF
TRBV5-1	TRBJ1-1	.	.	TGCGCCAGCAGCCGCACCTCTCAGGGCACTGAAGCTTTCTTT	CASSRTSQGTEAFF
TRBV30	TRBJ2-2	TRBD1	.	TGTGCCTGGAGTGTAGGGGGCAACACCGGGGAGCTGTTTTTT	CAWSVGGNTGELFF
TRBV7-9	TRBJ2-1	TRBD2	.	TGTGCCAGCAGCTCTAGCGGGAGAGGATACAATGAGCAGTTCTTC	CASSSSGRGYNEQFF
TRBV28	TRBJ2-1	TRBD1	few	TGTGCCAGCAAGGGGACAGATCCCTACAATGAGCAGTTCTTC	CASKGTDPYNEQFF
TRBV29-1	TRBJ2-5	TRBD1	few	TGCAGCGGGATTTCCGGGACAGTGTACCAAGAGACCCAGTACTTC	CSGISGTVYQETQYF
TRBV19	TRBJ1-1	.	.	TGTGCCAGTAGGCCCCAATGGGCCGCCACTGAAGCTTTCTTT	CASRPQWAATEAFF
TRBV21-1	TRBJ2-7	.	.	TGTGCCAGCAGCAAAAGGAGGGAGGTCCAAGAGCAGTACTTC	CASSKRREVQEQYF
TRBV2	TRBJ2-3	.	.	TGTGCCAGCAGTCCGACTACCCTAAGCACAGATACGCAGTATTTT	CASSPTTLSTDTQYF
TRBV27	TRBJ2-3	TRBD2	.	TGTGCCAGCAGTCTTCTAGCGGGAGAGGGTACGCAGTATTTT	CASSLLAGEGTQYF
TRBV28	TRBJ2-1	.	.	TGTGCCAGCAGTTTTGTTGGGAGTGGATTACTGGGATCCTACAATGAGCAGTTCTTC	CASSFVGSGLLGSYNEQFF
TRBV9	TRBJ2-1	TRBD2	.	TGTGCCAGCAGCCCTACAGGGACTAGCTACAATGAGCAGTTCTTC	CASSPTGTSYNEQFF
TRBV6-5	TRBJ2-5	TRBD2	.	TGTGCCAGCAGTGGGCTAGCGGGAGAGATTGAGACCCAGTACTTC	CASSGLAGEIETQYF
TRBV18	TRBJ2-7	.	.	TGTGCCAGCTCACCTTCTCCAATTCTACACGAGCAGTACTTC	CASSPSPILHEQYF
TRBV28	TRBJ1-2	TRBD1	.	TGTGCCAGCAGTTTTCCCGGGACAGGGTATGGCTACACCTTC	CASSFPGTGYGYTF
TRBV5-1	TRBJ2-3	.	.	TGCGCCAGCAGCTTCAGGGCAGAGACAGATACGCAGTATTTT	CASSFRAETDTQYF
TRBV7-2	TRBJ2-3	TRBD2	.	TGTGCCAGCAGCCCCCTAGGCGGGAGGGCAACAGATACGCAGTATTTT	CASSPLGGRATDTQYF
TRBV28	TRBJ2-3	.	.	TGTGCCAGCAGTTTTACCCGACTAGTAGATACGCAGTATTTT	CASSFTRLVDTQYF
TRBV5-1	TRBJ2-7	.	.	TGCGCCAGCAGCTTGGCATTAAACGCGGGTTACGAGCAGTACTTC	CASSLALNAGYEQYF
TRBV10-3	TRBJ2-1	.	.	TGTGCCATCAACTCCGACCGGGAGAATGAGCAGTTCTTC	CAINSDRENEQFF
TRBV7-2	TRBJ2-7	TRBD2	.	TGTGCCAGCAGCTTTCCTACGACTAGCGGGACCGCCTACGAGCAGTACTTC	CASSFPTTSGTAYEQYF
TRBV9	TRBJ2-1	TRBD2	.	TGTGCCAGCAGCGTAGGGATCAGCGGGAGTAGGGATGAGCAGTTCTTC	CASSVGISGSRDEQFF
TRBV19	TRBJ1-5	TRBD1	.	TGTGCCAGTAGTATTTACGACAGGGGCAATCAGCCCCAGCATTTT	CASSIYDRGNQPQHF
TRBV6-1	TRBJ2-3	.	.	TGTGCCAGCAGTGTCCGTACAACTAGCCCCTACTCGACGCAGTATTTT	CASSVRTTSPYSTQYF
TRBV19	TRBJ1-5	.	.	TGTGCCAGTAGTCTCGGGACATCCTCAGCAAATCAGCCCCAGCATTTT	CASSLGTSSANQPQHF
TRBV11-3	TRBJ2-1	.	.	TGTGCCAGCAGCCGTAGGGGGGACAGAAAATACAATGAGCAGTTCTTC	CASSRRGDRKYNEQFF
TRBV7-9	TRBJ2-1	TRBD2	.	TGTGCCAGCAGCGGGAAGGCTAGCGGGATGGGTGAGCAGTTCTTC	CASSGKASGMGEQFF
TRBV21-1	TRBJ2-7	.	few	TGTGCCAGCAGCAAACGAAGACAGGGGCCCTACGAGCAGTACTTC	CASSKRRQGPYEQYF
TRBV6-1	TRBJ1-5	.	.	TGTGCCAGCGAGTTAAGGGAGAGGGACAATCAGCCCCAGCATTTT	CASELRERDNQPQHF
TRBV7-3	TRBJ2-6	.	.	TGTGCCAGCAGCTTAACCCGAATCGGAGGGGTCGGGGCCAACGTCCTGACTTTC	CASSLTRIGGVGANVLTF
TRBV9	TRBJ2-1	TRBD2	.	TGTGCCAGCAGCCCCCTTGGGGGACTAGCCTTCAATGAGCAGTTCTTC	CASSPLGGLAFNEQFF
TRBV28	TRBJ2-7	TRBD1	.	TGTGCCAGCTGCCCCGGGACAGGGAGAATCCCCCAGTACTTC	CASCPGTGRIPQYF